The 19 T cell receptor beta chains presented below share a single source sample, sequenced in a study of technical replicates of blood from several donors. Data came from immunoSEQ multiplex PCR; TCRdb stores just in-frame clones and leaves some out. The table lists around 80,000 clones, around 94% of them singletons, with 0.39% in the top ten. The sequenced sample was T cells isolated from PBMCs. The receptors stem from a human donor in good health.

V gene TRBV9 combines with J gene TRBJ2-2, with a possible D match to TRBD1 (6 bases). The V end was cut by 0 bases, the J end by 3 bases, with 9 bases between. The germline gives CDR1 SGDLS, CDR2 YYNGEE. CDR3 length equals 15 residues. In DNA, the CDR3 is TGTGCCAGCAGCGTAGGCCAGGGGCACACCGGGGAGCTGTTTTTT. It translates to CASSVGQGHTGELFF.

This sequence joins TRBV10-3 and TRBJ1-2; no definite D call. Germline V gene sequence: CDR1 ENHRY, CDR2 SYGVKD. The CDR3 loop spans 14 amino acids. V was cut by 0 bases and J by 5 bases, with 10 bases left in between. As DNA, the CDR3 is TGTGCCATCAGTGAGTCAAGGCAGACATATGGCTACACCTTC. Protein: CAISESRQTYGYTF.

V and J are TRBV19 and TRBJ2-7, with 7 bases fitting TRBD2. V was pared by 3 bases and J by 4 bases, with 6 bases of the junction left unmatched. Germline V gene lookup returns CDR1 LNHDA and CDR2 SQIVND (reference sequence). The CDR3 runs 14 residues. Here the CDR3 reads CASSIRGRDYEQYF. The CDR3 DNA sequence: TGTGCCAGTAGTATCCGGGGGAGGGATTACGAGCAGTACTTC.

The chain has TRBV6-5 and TRBJ2-5; TRBD1 is a possible D gene (6 bases). The CDR3 runs 15 residues. Germline V gene data show CDR1 as MNHEY and CDR2 as SVGAGI. V shed 4 bases and J shed 5 bases, with 17 bases lying between them. The CDR3: CASSLNRVSEETQYF. The CDR3 region has the DNA TGTGCCAGCAGTTTGAACAGGGTTAGCGAGGAGACCCAGTACTTC.

The chain has TRBV29-1 and TRBJ2-1; no definite D call. V dropped 4 bases and J dropped 6 bases, with 22 bases sitting between them. CDR3 length: 16 amino acids. Germline V gene data show CDR1 as SQVTM and CDR2 as ANQGSEA. The chain's CDR3 is CSVVGLRSVSRNEQFF. In DNA form, the CDR3 reads TGCAGCGTTGTCGGTCTCCGGTCGGTCTCCCGCAATGAGCAGTTCTTC.

The genes are TRBV30 and TRBJ1-1; D ambiguous. The CDR3 is made up of 13 amino acids. Germline lookup yields CDR1 GTSNPN and CDR2 SVGIG (reference sequence). The V end was cut by 5 bases, the J end by 0 bases, with 10 bases between. For the CDR3, the DNA is TGTGCCTGGGGGCGCATGCTGAACACTGAAGCTTTCTTT. Protein sequence: CAWGRMLNTEAFF.

The chain is built from TRBV4-2 and TRBJ2-7; 8 bases map to TRBD1. V dropped 1 base and J dropped 2; count of bases not matched to a gene: 1. The V gene's germline CDR1 is LGHNA and CDR2 YNFKEQ. The CDR3 runs 14 residues. The CDR3 region has the DNA TGTGCCAGCAGCCAAGGGGACAGGACCTACGAGCAGTACTTC. This codes for CASSQGDRTYEQYF.

V is TRBV2 and J is TRBJ1-2, with no clear D. The CDR3 contains 14 residues. Germline V gives CDR1 SNHLY, CDR2 FYNNEI. Trimming removed 3 bases from V and 5 bases from J, with 13 bases in between. The CDR3 sequence is CASSDRSGFYGYTF. CDR3 nucleotide sequence: TGTGCCAGCAGTGACAGGTCCGGATTTTATGGCTACACCTTC.

The chain has TRBV6-5 and TRBJ2-1; unclear D gene. The CDR3 consists of 11 residues. V lost 7 bases to trimming and J lost 8 bases, with 9 bases between them. Germline V gene lookup returns CDR1 MNHEY and CDR2 SVGAGI. The CDR3 DNA is TGTGCCAGCAAAGTGGTAGATGAGCAGTTCTTC. Amino acid sequence: CASKVVDEQFF.

The chain couples TRBV25-1 to TRBJ2-1; a weak D match, TRBD2 (5 bases). The CDR3 consists of 14 residues. Per the germline V gene, CDR1 is MGHDK and CDR2 is SYGVNS. V dropped 2 bases and J dropped 5 bases, with 10 bases sitting between them. In DNA form, the CDR3 reads TGTGCCAGCAGTGAACTCCGGGGAAACAATGAGCAGTTCTTC. This encodes CASSELRGNNEQFF.

V is TRBV4-1 and J is TRBJ2-7, with D possibly TRBD1 on 6 matching bases. CDR1 MGHRA and CDR2 YSYEKL come from the germline V gene. Trimming shortened V by 0 bases and J by 4 bases, and 13 bases separated the two germline ends. The CDR3 has 15 amino acids. CDR3 bases: TGCGCCAGCAGCCAAGAGGGGGCAGCGACGTACGAGCAGTACTTC. Protein sequence: CASSQEGAATYEQYF.

This clone was counted only a few times. The chain links TRBV6-5 to TRBJ1-5; D ambiguous. Trimming shortened V by 0 bases and J by 2 bases, and 8 bases separated the two germline ends. From germline, CDR1 is MNHEY and CDR2 SVGAGI. The CDR3 contains 15 residues. The CDR3 region has the DNA TGTGCCAGCAGTTACTCATGGGGAGGCAATCAGCCCCAGCATTTT. Protein sequence: CASSYSWGGNQPQHF.

This clone appeared once. A read error may produce the germline difference seen at one junction end. This chain links TRBV7-7 with TRBJ1-5, with a tentative D call TRBD1 (6 bases). CDR1 is SSHAT and CDR2 is FNYEAQ in the germline V gene (reference sequence). This CDR3 is 14 amino acids long. CDR3 amino acids: CASSSQGTVQPQHF. In DNA form, the CDR3 reads TGTGCTAGCAGCTCACAGGGCACTGTGCAGCCCCAGCATTTT.

This clone was detected once. V is TRBV7-3 and J is TRBJ2-3; TRBD2 might be the D (5 bases). V lost 4 bases, J lost 2 bases, and 19 bases lay in between. The length of the CDR3 is 17 residues. In germline, CDR1 is SGHTA, CDR2 FQGTGA. CDR3 sequence reads: CASSWRRFIGDTDTQYF. DNA for the CDR3: TGTGCCAGCAGCTGGAGGAGGTTTATAGGCGACACAGATACGCAGTATTTT.

The chain recombines TRBV19 with TRBJ1-1; no clear D gene. This CDR3 is built from 14 residues. V dropped 0 bases and J dropped 3 bases, with 8 bases sitting between them. Germline V lookup: CDR1 LNHDA, CDR2 SQIVND (reference sequence). The CDR3 protein is CASSIDLEDTEAFF. CDR3 bases: TGTGCCAGTAGTATAGACCTGGAGGACACTGAAGCTTTCTTT.

This clone was observed once. V usage is TRBV7-9 and J usage is TRBJ2-5; perhaps TRBD1 as D (5 bases). CDR1 is SEHNR, CDR2 FQNEAQ, per germline (reference sequence). The CDR3 has 15 amino acids. V was clipped by 4 bases and J by 2 bases, with 14 bases between them. The CDR3 bases are TGTGCCAGCAGCTCCTACCAGACAGATCAAGAGACCCAGTACTTC. Its protein product is CASSSYQTDQETQYF.

V gene TRBV9 combines with J gene TRBJ2-1, with D unresolved. Looked up from germline, CDR1 is SGDLS and CDR2 is YYNGEE. This CDR3 is built from 13 residues. The V and J ends lost 3 bases and 7 bases respectively, with 11 bases between them. The CDR3 region has the DNA TGTGCCAGCAGCGATGACTTAACTAATGAGCAGTTCTTC. Protein sequence: CASSDDLTNEQFF.

V and J are TRBV11-2 and TRBJ2-2; D possibly corresponds to TRBD2 (7 bases). V was shortened by 1 base and J by 7 bases, with 13 bases between the two germline ends. Germline lookup yields CDR1 SGHAT and CDR2 FQNNGV. The CDR3 contains 15 residues. The CDR3 region is CASSLVPGGIGELFF. The CDR3 DNA sequence: TGTGCCAGCAGCTTAGTCCCGGGGGGCATCGGGGAGCTGTTTTTT.

The J gene is TRBJ2-1, the V gene TRBV9; 13 nucleotides agree with TRBD2. The ends lost 0 bases at V and 7 bases at J; junction bases unmatched: 4. CDR1 and CDR2 from the germline V gene are SGDLS and YYNGEE. The CDR3 length is 16 residues. For the CDR3, the DNA is TGTGCCAGCAGCGTAGGGACTAGCGGGAGTGGTAATGAGCAGTTCTTC. This gives the protein CASSVGTSGSGNEQFF.